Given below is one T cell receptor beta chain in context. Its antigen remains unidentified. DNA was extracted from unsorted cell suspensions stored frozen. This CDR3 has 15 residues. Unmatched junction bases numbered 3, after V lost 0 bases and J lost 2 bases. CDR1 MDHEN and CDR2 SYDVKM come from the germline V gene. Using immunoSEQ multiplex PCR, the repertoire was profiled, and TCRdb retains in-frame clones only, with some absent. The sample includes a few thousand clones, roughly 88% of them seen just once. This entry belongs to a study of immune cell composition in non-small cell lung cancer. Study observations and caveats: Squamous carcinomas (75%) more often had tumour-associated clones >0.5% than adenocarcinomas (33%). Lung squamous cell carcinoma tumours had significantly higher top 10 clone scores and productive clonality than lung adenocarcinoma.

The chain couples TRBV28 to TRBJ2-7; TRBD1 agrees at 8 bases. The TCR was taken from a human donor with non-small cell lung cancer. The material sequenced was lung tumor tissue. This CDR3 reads CASSLWDRAPYEQYF. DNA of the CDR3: TGTGCCAGCAGTTTATGGGACAGGGCCCCCTACGAGCAGTACTTC.